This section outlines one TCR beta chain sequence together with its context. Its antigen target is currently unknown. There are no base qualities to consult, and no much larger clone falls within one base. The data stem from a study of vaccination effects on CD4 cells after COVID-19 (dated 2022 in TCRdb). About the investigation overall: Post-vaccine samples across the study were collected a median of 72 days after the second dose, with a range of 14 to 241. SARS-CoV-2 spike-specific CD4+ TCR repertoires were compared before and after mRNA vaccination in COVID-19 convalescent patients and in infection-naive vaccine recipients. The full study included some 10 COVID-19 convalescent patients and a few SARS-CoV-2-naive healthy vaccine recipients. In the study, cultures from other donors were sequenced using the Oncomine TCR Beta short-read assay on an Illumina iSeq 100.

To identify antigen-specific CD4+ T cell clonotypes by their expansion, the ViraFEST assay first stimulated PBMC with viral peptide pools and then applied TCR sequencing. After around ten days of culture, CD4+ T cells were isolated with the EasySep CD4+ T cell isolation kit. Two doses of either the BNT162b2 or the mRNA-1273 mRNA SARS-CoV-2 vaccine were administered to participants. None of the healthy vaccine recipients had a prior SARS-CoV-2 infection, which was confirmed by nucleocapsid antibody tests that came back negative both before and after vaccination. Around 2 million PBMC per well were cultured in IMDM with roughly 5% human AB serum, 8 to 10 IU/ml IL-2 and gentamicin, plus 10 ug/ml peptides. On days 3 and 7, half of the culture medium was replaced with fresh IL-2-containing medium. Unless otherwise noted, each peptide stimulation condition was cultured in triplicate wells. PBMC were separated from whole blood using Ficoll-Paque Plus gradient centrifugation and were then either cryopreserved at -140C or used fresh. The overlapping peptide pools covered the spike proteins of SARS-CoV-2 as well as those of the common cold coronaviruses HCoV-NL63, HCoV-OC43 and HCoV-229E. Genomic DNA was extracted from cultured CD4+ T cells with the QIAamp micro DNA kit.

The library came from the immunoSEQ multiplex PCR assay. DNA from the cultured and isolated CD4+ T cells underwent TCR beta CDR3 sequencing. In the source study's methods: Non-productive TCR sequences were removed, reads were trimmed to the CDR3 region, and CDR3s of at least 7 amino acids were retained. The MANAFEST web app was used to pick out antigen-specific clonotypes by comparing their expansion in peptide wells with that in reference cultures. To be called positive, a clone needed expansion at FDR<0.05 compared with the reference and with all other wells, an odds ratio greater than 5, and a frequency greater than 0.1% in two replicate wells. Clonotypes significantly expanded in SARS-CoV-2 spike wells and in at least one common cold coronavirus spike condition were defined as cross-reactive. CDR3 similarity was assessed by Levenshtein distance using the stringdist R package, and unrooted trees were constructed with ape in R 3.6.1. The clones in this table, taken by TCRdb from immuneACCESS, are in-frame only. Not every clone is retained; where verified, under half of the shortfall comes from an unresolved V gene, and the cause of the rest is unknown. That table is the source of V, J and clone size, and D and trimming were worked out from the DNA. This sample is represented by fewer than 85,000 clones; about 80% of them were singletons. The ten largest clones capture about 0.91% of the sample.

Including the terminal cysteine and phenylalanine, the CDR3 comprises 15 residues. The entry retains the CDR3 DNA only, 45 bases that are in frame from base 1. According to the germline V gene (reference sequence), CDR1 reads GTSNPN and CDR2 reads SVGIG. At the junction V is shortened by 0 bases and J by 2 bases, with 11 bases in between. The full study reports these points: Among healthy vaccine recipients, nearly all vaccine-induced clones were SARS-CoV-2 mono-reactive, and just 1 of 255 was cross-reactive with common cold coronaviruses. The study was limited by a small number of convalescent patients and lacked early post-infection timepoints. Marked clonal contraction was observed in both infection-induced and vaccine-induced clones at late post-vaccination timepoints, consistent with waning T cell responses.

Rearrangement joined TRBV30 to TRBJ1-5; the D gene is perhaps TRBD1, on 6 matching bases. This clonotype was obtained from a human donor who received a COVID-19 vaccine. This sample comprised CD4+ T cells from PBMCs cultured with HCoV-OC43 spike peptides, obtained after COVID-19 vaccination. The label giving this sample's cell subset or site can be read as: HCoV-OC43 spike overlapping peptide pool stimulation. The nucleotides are TGTGCCTGGAGTGTAAGGGGGGAAGGCAATCAGCCCCAGCATTTT. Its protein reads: CAWSVRGEGNQPQHF.